Each of the 30 T cell receptor beta chains below was sequenced from the same sample in a study of response to subunit inactivated influenza vaccine. TCRdb itself ran the RT-PCR reads through MiXCR, one entry per CDR3 protein. Of a few hundred thousand distinct CDR3 sequences in the sample, 13% to 15% were seen once. The specimen comprised PBMCs from blood, sampled 11 to 12 days after vaccination. These receptors all stem from a man aged 45-65 years who received an inactivated influenza vaccine.

This clonotype was counted only a few times. The J gene is TRBJ2-2, the V gene TRBV6-5; D uncertain. Trimming took off 2 bases at V and 6 bases at J, with 10 bases between the two ends. The CDR3 covers 14 residues. Germline lookup yields CDR1 MNHEY and CDR2 SVGAGI. CDR3 bases: TGTGCCAGCAGTTACCTTTCCCAGGCCGGGGAGCTGTTTTTT. The encoded protein is CASSYLSQAGELFF.

The chain's CDR3 is CASSIGGNYEQYF. The CDR3 bases are TGTGCCAGTAGTATAGGGGGTAACTACGAGCAGTACTTC. This chain joins TRBV19 and TRBJ2-7, with D unclear. Germline CDR1 and CDR2: LNHDA and SQIVND (reference sequence). Trimming removed 1 base at V and 3 bases at J, with 7 bases between. CDR3 length equals 13 residues.

V gene TRBV7-2 combines with J gene TRBJ2-5; tentatively, D is TRBD2 (5 bases). This CDR3 is 13 amino acids long. Germline V gene sequence: CDR1 SGHTA, CDR2 FQGNSA. V was shortened by 6 bases and J by 5 bases, with 13 bases between the two germline ends. The CDR3 DNA is TGTGCCAGCAGTTACGGGATCCTGGAGACCCAGTACTTC. Translated, it gives CASSYGILETQYF.

This clonotype was seen only a few times. The V gene is TRBV5-1, the J gene TRBJ2-1, with 9 nucleotides matching TRBD2. The CDR3 covers 15 residues. The V and J ends lost 2 bases and 8 bases, in that order; junction bases with no gene match: 8. From germline, CDR1 is SGHRS and CDR2 YFSETQ. Written as DNA, the CDR3 is TGCGCCAGCAGCTTACAAGCGGGGGGACTGGATGAGCAGTTCTTC. It translates to CASSLQAGGLDEQFF. Based on the CDR3 plus reference TRBV5-1 and TRBJ2-1, the full variable domain is KAGVTQTPRYLIKTRGQQVTLSCSPISGHRSVSWYQQTPGQGLQFLFEYFSETQRNKGNFPGRFSGRQFSNSRSEMNVSTLELGDSALYLCASSLQAGGLDEQFFGPGTRLTVL.

The chain's CDR3 is CASSPIGEGHTEAFF. The CDR3 region has the DNA TGTGCCAGCAGCCCAATAGGGGAAGGGCACACTGAAGCTTTCTTT. The chain carries TRBV28 and TRBJ1-1; tentatively, D is TRBD1 (5 bases). CDR3 length: 15 amino acids. Germline CDR1 and CDR2: MDHEN and SYDVKM. Trimming left V 6 bases short and J 3 bases short, with 17 bases between. The full variable domain, its missing parts supplied by reference TRBV28 and TRBJ1-1, is DVKVTQSSRYLVKRTGEKVFLECVQDMDHENMFWYRQDPGLGLRLIYFSYDVKMKEKGDIPEGYSVSREKKERFSLILESASTNQTSMYLCASSPIGEGHTEAFFGQGTRLTVV.

V and J are TRBV15 and TRBJ2-7; D is undetermined. CDR3 length: 16 residues. Germline-derived CDR1 and CDR2 are LNHNV and YYDKDF (reference sequence). V was trimmed by 0 bases and J by 1 base, leaving 13 bases between them. The CDR3 DNA reads TGTGCCACCAGCAGAGATTCGGCACAGACTTCCTACGAGCAGTACTTC. Its translation: CATSRDSAQTSYEQYF.

The CDR3 reads CAIRVAGETYEQYF. The CDR3 nucleotides are TGTGCCATCAGGGTAGCGGGAGAGACCTACGAGCAGTACTTC. J is TRBJ2-7 and V is TRBV10-3; 9 bases fit TRBD2. With V trimmed by 6 bases and J by 2 bases, 5 bases remained unmatched. CDR3 size: 14 residues. Germline-derived CDR1 and CDR2 are ENHRY and SYGVKD.

V and J are TRBV24-1 and TRBJ2-7; tentative D call: TRBD1 (5 bases). Germline values: CDR1 KGHDR, CDR2 SFDVKD. CDR3 length equals 13 residues. Trimming cost V 1 base and J 3 bases, with 6 bases left between them. In DNA, the CDR3 is TGTGCCACCAGTGATTTTACAGGCTACGAGCAGTACTTC. Translated, it gives CATSDFTGYEQYF.

This clonotype was seen a few times. The chain combines TRBV3-1 with TRBJ2-1; 8 bases fit TRBD2. This CDR3 has 14 residues. CDR1 and CDR2 from the germline V gene are LGHDT and YNNKEL (reference sequence). J lost 6 bases, V lost 1 base, and 2 bases had no gene match. CDR3 protein: CASSQGGLVNEQFF. In DNA, the CDR3 is TGTGCCAGCAGCCAAGGGGGACTAGTCAATGAGCAGTTCTTC.

This clonotype was seen more than once but under ten times. The chain has TRBV7-6 and TRBJ2-5, with D possibly TRBD2 on 5 matching bases. The length of the CDR3 is 16 residues. V lost 5 bases to trimming and J lost 4 bases, with 20 bases between them. CDR1 and CDR2 from the germline V gene are SGHVS and FNYEAQ. The CDR3 spells CASSPQDWTPIETQYF. CDR3 DNA sequence: TGTGCCAGCAGCCCTCAGGACTGGACCCCCATAGAGACCCAGTACTTC.

Only a few counts were recorded for this clonotype. V is TRBV6-2 or TRBV6-3 and J is TRBJ1-5, with D uncertain. Germline CDR1 MNHEY, CDR2 SVGEGT. The V end lost 3 bases, the J end lost 12 bases, and 9 bases lay between the germline ends. The CDR3 consists of 11 residues. This CDR3 reads CASSYSNLQHF. CDR3 coding DNA: TGTGCCAGCAGTTATTCAAACCTCCAGCATTTT.

The chain employs TRBV7-9 and TRBJ2-2, with D possibly matching TRBD2 (6 bases). V was cut by 5 bases and J by 6 bases, with 13 bases left in between. CDR3 length: 14 amino acids. In germline, CDR1 is SEHNR, CDR2 FQNEAQ (reference sequence). This CDR3 is CASSPTSFSGELFF. CDR3 nucleotides: TGTGCCAGCAGCCCGACTAGTTTTTCCGGGGAGCTGTTTTTT.

There are a few counts of this clonotype. The chain combines TRBV15 with TRBJ2-7, with a tentative D call TRBD1 (6 bases). The CDR3 length is 18 residues. V lost 4 bases to trimming and J lost 0 bases, with 22 bases between them. CDR1 is LNHNV, CDR2 YYDKDF, per germline (reference sequence). CDR3 residues: CATSKYKAGTFPSYEQYF. CDR3 nucleotide sequence: TGTGCCACCAGCAAATACAAAGCCGGGACATTTCCCTCCTACGAGCAGTACTTC.

In this sample, this clonotype turned up a few times. The J gene is TRBJ2-3, the V gene TRBV5-6, with D perhaps matching TRBD1 (6 bases). This CDR3 comprises 13 residues. The germline V gene has CDR1 SGHDT and CDR2 YYEEEE. The ends were cut back, 6 bases at V and 3 bases at J, with 11 bases in the middle. The CDR3 protein is CASKLTGTDTQYF. The CDR3 region has the DNA TGTGCCAGCAAATTAACAGGGACAGATACGCAGTATTTT.

There are a few counts of this clonotype. This chain links TRBV5-1 with TRBJ2-2; 9 bases agree with TRBD1. The V segment lost 3 bases and the J segment 5 bases; nucleotides outside the gene matches: 23. This CDR3 has 21 amino acids. Germline values: CDR1 SGHRS, CDR2 YFSETQ. The CDR3 DNA is TGCGCCAGCAGCTCGGGGACAGGGAAAATCGCCCCCCGCAGATGGACCGGGGAGCTGTTTTTT. The encoded protein is CASSSGTGKIAPRRWTGELFF.

CDR3 region: CASSLEVGADEKLFF. The CDR3, as DNA: TGTGCCAGCAGCTTAGAGGTGGGGGCCGATGAAAAACTGTTTTTT. The chain carries TRBV7-9 and TRBJ1-4; D might be TRBD1 (6 bases). V was cut by 1 base and J by 6 bases, with 12 bases left in between. The CDR3 runs 15 residues. Per the germline V gene, CDR1 is SEHNR and CDR2 is FQNEAQ (reference sequence).

This rearrangement joins TRBV7-9 to TRBJ1-5, with D unclear. Germline lookup yields CDR1 SEHNR and CDR2 FQNEAQ (reference sequence). V shed 5 bases and J shed 4 bases, with 6 bases lying between them. CDR3 length: 12 residues. The DNA for the CDR3 is TGTGCCAGCAGCGTACAAAATCAGCCCCAGCATTTT. As protein: CASSVQNQPQHF.

The rearrangement joins TRBV5-8 to TRBJ2-1; unclear D gene. The germline gives CDR1 SGHTS, CDR2 YDEGEE. The ends were cut back, 4 bases at V and 0 bases at J, with 8 bases in the middle. There are 14 residues in the CDR3. This CDR3 reads CASSKKSSYNEQFF. The CDR3, as DNA: TGTGCCAGCAGCAAAAAAAGCTCCTACAATGAGCAGTTCTTC.

The chain has TRBV6-5 and TRBJ2-7; 8 bases align to TRBD1. J was trimmed by 6 bases and V by 2 bases; bases with no gene match: 6. CDR3 length: 14 amino acids. Germline V lookup: CDR1 MNHEY, CDR2 SVGAGI. CDR3 sequence: CASSYLDRVAEQYF. CDR3 sequence (DNA): TGTGCCAGCAGTTACCTGGACAGGGTAGCCGAGCAGTACTTC.

This clonotype has more than one count but fewer than ten. The chain joins TRBV7-2 to TRBJ1-1, with a weak D call TRBD1 (5 bases). The CDR3 is 13 amino acids. The V end was cut by 5 bases, the J end by 7 bases, with 14 bases between. CDR1 and CDR2 (germline): SGHTA, FQGNSA. The CDR3 sequence: CASSRDRRGEAFF. The CDR3 DNA sequence: TGTGCCAGCAGCCGCGACAGACGGGGTGAAGCTTTCTTT.

This clonotype turned up a few times. This rearrangement joins TRBV10-3 to TRBJ2-7; either TRBD1 or TRBD2 may fit D (5 bases each). Germline loops: CDR1 ENHRY, CDR2 SYGVKD. CDR3 size: 11 residues. Trimming stripped 11 bases from V and 8 bases from J, with 16 bases between. This CDR3 reads CASIEGSQQYF. CDR3 nucleotide sequence: TGTGCCTCGATAGAGGGGTCACAGCAGTACTTC.

This clonotype was observed a few times. J is TRBJ2-6 and V is TRBV24-1; 9 bases line up with TRBD1. CDR1 and CDR2 from the germline V gene are KGHDR and SFDVKD. J was trimmed by 3 bases and V by 6 bases; bases with no gene match: 17. CDR3 length: 20 amino acids. CDR3 residues: CATSRGTGFGFGFGANVLTF. CDR3 DNA sequence: TGTGCCACCAGTCGAGGGACAGGGTTTGGTTTTGGCTTTGGGGCCAACGTCCTGACTTTC.

This chain uses TRBV13 with TRBJ2-7; 8 bases agree with TRBD2. Germline CDR1 PRHDT, CDR2 FYEKMQ (reference sequence). This CDR3 region has 14 residues. V was clipped by 5 bases and J by 0 bases; unmatched bases: 3. CDR3 protein: CASSGGLVSYEQYF. CDR3 nucleotide sequence: TGTGCCAGCAGCGGGGGACTAGTCTCCTACGAGCAGTACTTC.

The V call is TRBV29-1, the J call TRBJ1-2; no clear D. With 2 bases removed from V and 5 bases from J, the gap between germline ends came to 9 bases. The germline V gene encodes CDR1 SQVTM and CDR2 ANQGSEA. This CDR3 spans 12 amino acids. Written as DNA, the CDR3 is TGCAGCGTTGAAAGGGTGAGGTATGGCTACACCTTC. Protein: CSVERVRYGYTF. Supplemented by reference TRBV29-1 and TRBJ1-2, the full variable domain reads SAVISQKPSRDICQRGTSLTIQCQVDSQVTMMFWYRQQPGQSLTLIATANQGSEATYESGFVIDKFPISRPNLTFSTLTVSNMSPEDSSIYLCSVERVRYGYTFGSGTRLTVV.

The chain has TRBV6-5 and TRBJ1-4, with D uncertain. Deletions cut 0 bases from V and 11 bases from J, with 13 bases between. Looked up from germline, CDR1 is MNHEY and CDR2 is SVGAGI. This CDR3 has 14 amino acids. This chain's CDR3 is CASSYSHEGLKLFF. CDR3 in DNA: TGTGCCAGCAGTTACTCGCATGAGGGTCTTAAACTGTTTTTT.

This clonotype has a handful of counts. The CDR3 nucleotides are TGCAGCGTTGAGGCGGACAACGTATACGAGCAGTACTTC. This sequence encodes CSVEADNVYEQYF. The J gene is TRBJ2-7, the V gene TRBV29-1; D is possibly TRBD1 (5 bases). Germline-derived CDR1 and CDR2 are SQVTM and ANQGSEA. This CDR3 region has 13 residues. The ends were cut back, 3 bases at V and 4 bases at J, with 13 bases in the middle.

A few counts support this clonotype. CDR3: CATSGSGSPYNEQFF. CDR3 bases: TGTGCCACCAGTGGTAGCGGGAGTCCCTACAATGAGCAGTTCTTC. The J gene is TRBJ2-1, the V gene TRBV24-1, with 9 bases fitting TRBD2. This CDR3 is built from 15 residues. CDR1 is KGHDR and CDR2 is SFDVKD in the germline V gene. With V trimmed by 5 bases and J by 2 bases, 3 bases remained unmatched.

This clonotype was counted a few times. This chain links TRBV5-1 with TRBJ2-1; weak D call: TRBD2 (5 bases). Germline CDR1 is SGHRS and CDR2 is YFSETQ. This CDR3 comprises 15 residues. Trimming shortened V by 1 base and J by 8 bases, and 16 bases separated the two germline ends. Written as DNA, the CDR3 is TGCGCCAGCAGCTTGACCCAAGGATTGAGGGATGAGCAGTTCTTC. Translating it yields CASSLTQGLRDEQFF.

This sequence joins TRBV11-2 and TRBJ2-1, with TRBD2 matching 7 bases. Germline assignment: CDR1 SGHAT and CDR2 FQNNGV. V dropped 2 bases and J dropped 1; count of bases not matched to a gene: 11. The CDR3 runs to 18 residues. DNA of the CDR3: TGTGCCAGCAGCTTATTCGGAGGGAGGGCCGATTCCTACAATGAGCAGTTCTTC. Translating it yields CASSLFGGRADSYNEQFF.

This clonotype was seen ten or more times. The chain employs TRBV12-3 or TRBV12-4 and TRBJ2-7; TRBD1 agrees at 10 bases. Germline trimming cut 5 bases from V and 3 bases from J; bases unmatched to any gene: 4. This CDR3 is 14 amino acids long. The CDR3 DNA sequence: TGTGCCAGCAGTAACCGGGACAGGGGCTACGAGCAGTACTTC. This sequence encodes CASSNRDRGYEQYF.